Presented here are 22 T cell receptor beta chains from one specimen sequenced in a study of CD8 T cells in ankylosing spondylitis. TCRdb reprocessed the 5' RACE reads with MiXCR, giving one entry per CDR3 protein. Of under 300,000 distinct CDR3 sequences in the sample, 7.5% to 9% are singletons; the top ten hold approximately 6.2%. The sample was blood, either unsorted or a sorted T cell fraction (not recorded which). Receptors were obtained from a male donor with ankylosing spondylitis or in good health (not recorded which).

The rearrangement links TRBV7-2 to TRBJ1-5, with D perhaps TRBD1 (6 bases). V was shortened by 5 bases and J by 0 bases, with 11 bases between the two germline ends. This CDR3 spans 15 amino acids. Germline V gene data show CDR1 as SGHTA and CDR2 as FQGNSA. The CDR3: CASSGQSYSNQPQHF. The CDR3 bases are TGTGCCAGCAGCGGACAGTCATATAGCAATCAGCCCCAGCATTTT.

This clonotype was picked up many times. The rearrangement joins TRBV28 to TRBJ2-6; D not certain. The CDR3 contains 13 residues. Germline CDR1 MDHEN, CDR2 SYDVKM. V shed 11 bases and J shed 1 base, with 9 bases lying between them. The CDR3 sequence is CAARGSGANVLTF. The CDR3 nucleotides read TGTGCCGCCCGTGGATCTGGGGCCAACGTCCTGACTTTC.

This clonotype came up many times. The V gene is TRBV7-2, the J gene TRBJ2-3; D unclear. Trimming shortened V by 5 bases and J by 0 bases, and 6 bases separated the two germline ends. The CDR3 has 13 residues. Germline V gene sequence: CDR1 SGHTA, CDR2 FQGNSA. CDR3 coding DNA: TGTGCCAGCAGCCTGATTAGCACAGATACGCAGTATTTT. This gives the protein CASSLISTDTQYF.

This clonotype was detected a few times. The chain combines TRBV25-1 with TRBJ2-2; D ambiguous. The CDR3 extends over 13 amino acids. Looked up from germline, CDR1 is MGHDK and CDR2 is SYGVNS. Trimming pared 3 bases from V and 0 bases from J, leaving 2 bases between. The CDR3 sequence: CASSETNTGELFF. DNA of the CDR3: TGTGCCAGCAGTGAGACGAACACCGGGGAGCTGTTTTTT.

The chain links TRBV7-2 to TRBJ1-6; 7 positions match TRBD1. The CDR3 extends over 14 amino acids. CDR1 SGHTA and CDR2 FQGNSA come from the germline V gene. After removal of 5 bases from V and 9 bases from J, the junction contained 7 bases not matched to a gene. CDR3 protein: CASSPEGQFSPLHF. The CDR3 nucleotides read TGTGCCAGCAGCCCTGAGGGACAGTTTTCACCCCTCCACTTT.

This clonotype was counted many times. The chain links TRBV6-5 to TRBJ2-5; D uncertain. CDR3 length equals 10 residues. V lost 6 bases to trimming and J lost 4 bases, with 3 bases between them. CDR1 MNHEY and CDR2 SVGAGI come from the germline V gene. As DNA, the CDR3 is TGTGCCAGCAGGGCAGAGACCCAGTACTTC. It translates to CASRAETQYF.

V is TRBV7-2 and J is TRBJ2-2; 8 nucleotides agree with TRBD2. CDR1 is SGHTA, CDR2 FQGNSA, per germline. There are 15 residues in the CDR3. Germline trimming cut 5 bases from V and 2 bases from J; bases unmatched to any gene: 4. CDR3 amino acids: CASSLGGGNTGELFF. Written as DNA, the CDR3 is TGTGCCAGCAGCCTCGGGGGGGGAAACACCGGGGAGCTGTTTTTT.

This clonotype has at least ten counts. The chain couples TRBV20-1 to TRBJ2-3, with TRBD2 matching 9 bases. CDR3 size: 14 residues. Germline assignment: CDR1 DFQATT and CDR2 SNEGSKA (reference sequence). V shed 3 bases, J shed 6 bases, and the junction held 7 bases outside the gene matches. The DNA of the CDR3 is TGCAGTGCTAGTTTAGCGGGAGTTGCGGATACGCAGTATTTT. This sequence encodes CSASLAGVADTQYF.

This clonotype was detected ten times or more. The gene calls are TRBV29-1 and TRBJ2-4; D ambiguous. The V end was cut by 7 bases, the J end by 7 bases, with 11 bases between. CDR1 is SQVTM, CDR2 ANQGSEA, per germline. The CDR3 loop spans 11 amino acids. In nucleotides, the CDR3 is TGCAGCGGCAGGTTTTTGAACATTCAGTACTTC. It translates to CSGRFLNIQYF. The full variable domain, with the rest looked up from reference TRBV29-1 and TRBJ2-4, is SAVISQKPSRDICQRGTSLTIQCQVDSQVTMMFWYRQQPGQSLTLIATANQGSEATYESGFVIDKFPISRPNLTFSTLTVSNMSPEDSSIYLCSGRFLNIQYFGAGTRLSVL.

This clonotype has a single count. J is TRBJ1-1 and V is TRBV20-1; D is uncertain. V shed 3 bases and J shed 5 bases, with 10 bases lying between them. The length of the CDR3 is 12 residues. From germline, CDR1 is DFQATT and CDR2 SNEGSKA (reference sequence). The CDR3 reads CSASRTRTEAFF. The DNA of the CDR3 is TGCAGTGCTAGTAGGACGAGGACTGAAGCTTTCTTT.

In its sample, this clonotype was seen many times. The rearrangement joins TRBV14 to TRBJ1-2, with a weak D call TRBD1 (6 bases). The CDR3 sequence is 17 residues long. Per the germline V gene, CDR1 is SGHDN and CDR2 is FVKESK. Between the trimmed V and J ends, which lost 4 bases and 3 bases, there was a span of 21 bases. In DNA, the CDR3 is TGTGCCAGCAGCCCTCTCCCCAGGGGAGAGTCTCACTATGGCTACACCTTC. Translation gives CASSPLPRGESHYGYTF.

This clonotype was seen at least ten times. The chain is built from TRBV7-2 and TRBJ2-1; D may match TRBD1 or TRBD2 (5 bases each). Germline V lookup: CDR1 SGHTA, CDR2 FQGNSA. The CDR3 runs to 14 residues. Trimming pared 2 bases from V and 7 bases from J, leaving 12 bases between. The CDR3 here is CASSLNERGNEQFF. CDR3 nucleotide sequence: TGTGCCAGCAGCTTAAACGAGAGGGGAAATGAGCAGTTCTTC.

CDR3 protein: CASSTRVSSSPLHF. The CDR3, as DNA: TGTGCCAGCAGTACCAGGGTTTCAAGCTCACCCCTCCACTTT. The rearrangement joins TRBV28 to TRBJ1-6; weak D call: TRBD1 (5 bases). V lost 5 bases to trimming and J lost 10 bases, with 15 bases between them. The germline CDR1 and CDR2 sequences are MDHEN and SYDVKM. The CDR3 runs to 14 residues.

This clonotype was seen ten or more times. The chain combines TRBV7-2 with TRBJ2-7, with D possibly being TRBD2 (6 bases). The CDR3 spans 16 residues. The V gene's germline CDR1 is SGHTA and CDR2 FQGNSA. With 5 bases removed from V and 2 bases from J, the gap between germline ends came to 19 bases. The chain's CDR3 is CASSTTGVGVTYEQYF. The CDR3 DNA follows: TGTGCCAGCAGCACGACGGGGGTGGGGGTTACCTACGAGCAGTACTTC.

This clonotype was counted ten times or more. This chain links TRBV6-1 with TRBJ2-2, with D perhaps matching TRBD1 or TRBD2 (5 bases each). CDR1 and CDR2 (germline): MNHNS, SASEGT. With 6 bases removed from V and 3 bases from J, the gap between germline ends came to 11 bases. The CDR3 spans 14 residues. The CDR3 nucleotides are TGTGCCAGCAGGCATCAGGGAGACACCGGGGAGCTGTTTTTT. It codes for CASRHQGDTGELFF.

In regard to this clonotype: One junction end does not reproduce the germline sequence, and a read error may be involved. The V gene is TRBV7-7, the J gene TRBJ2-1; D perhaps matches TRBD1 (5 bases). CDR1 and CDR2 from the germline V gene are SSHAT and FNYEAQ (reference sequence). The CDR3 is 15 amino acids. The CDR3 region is CASSLNSGSYNEQFF. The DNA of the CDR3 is TGTGCTAGCAGCTTAAACTCAGGGTCCTACAATGAGCAGTTCTTC.

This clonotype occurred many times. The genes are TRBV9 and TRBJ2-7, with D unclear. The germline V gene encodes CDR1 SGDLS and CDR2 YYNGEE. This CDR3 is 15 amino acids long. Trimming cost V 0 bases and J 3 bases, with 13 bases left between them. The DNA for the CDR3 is TGTGCCAGCAGCGTAGGGGCAGCGCCCATCTACGAGCAGTACTTC. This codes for CASSVGAAPIYEQYF. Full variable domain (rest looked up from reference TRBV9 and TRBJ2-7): DSGVTQTPKHLITATGQRVTLRCSPRSGDLSVYWYQQSLDQGLQFLIQYYNGEERAKGNILERFSAQQFPDLHSELNLSSLELGDSALYFCASSVGAAPIYEQYFGPGTRLTVT.

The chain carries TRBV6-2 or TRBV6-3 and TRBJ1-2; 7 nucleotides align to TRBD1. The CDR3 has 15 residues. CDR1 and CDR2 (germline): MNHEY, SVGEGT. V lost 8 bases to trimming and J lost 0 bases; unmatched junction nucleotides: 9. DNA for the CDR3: TGTGCCAGCGCCCCATGGGACAGACCTAACTATGGCTACACCTTC. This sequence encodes CASAPWDRPNYGYTF.

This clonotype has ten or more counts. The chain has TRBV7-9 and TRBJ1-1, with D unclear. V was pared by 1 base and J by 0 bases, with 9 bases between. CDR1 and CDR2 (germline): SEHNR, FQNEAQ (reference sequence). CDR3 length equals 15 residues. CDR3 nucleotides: TGTGCCAGCAGCTTAGGAATGGTAGTGAACACTGAAGCTTTCTTT. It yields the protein CASSLGMVVNTEAFF.

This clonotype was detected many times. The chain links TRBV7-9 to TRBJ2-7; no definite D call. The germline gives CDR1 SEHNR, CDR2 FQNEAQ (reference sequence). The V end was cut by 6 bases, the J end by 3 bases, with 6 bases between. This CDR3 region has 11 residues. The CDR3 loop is CASSTGYEQYF. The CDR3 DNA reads TGTGCCAGCAGTACCGGCTACGAGCAGTACTTC.

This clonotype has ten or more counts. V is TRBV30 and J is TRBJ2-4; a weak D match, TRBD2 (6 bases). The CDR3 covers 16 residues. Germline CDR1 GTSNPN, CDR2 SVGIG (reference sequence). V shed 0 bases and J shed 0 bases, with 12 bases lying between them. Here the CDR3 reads CAWSVGGALAKNIQYF. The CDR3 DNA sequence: TGTGCCTGGAGTGTAGGCGGGGCCCTAGCCAAAAACATTCAGTACTTC.

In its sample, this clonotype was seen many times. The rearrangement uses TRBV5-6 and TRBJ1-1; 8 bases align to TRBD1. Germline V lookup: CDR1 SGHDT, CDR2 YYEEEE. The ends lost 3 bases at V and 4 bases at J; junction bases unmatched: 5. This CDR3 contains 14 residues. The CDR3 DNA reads TGTGCCAGCAGCTGGGGAACAGGGGGCACTGAAGCTTTCTTT. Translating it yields CASSWGTGGTEAFF.